This TCR beta chain was found in a study of response to subunit inactivated influenza vaccine (dated 2018 in TCRdb). General notes on the study: Deep quantitative profiling of the T cell receptor repertoire was used in the study to follow responses to a trivalent subunit inactivated influenza vaccine. Study-level results and caveats: The authors proposed that each seasonal influenza vaccination may bring in only a limited number of new T cells.

For this clonotype: Its antigen target is currently unknown. The input lacks base qualities; no much larger clone sits a single base away.

The CDR3 spans 15 residues, from the cysteine through the phenylalanine. Just the 45-base CDR3 DNA is kept, in frame starting at base 1. CDR1 and CDR2, looked up from the germline V gene, are SGHNT and YENEEA. The germline V end is reduced by 0 bases and the J end by 3 bases; junction bases left unmatched: 1. The method behind the library was RT-PCR. These reads were obtained on an Illumina HiSeq 2500. TCRdb redid the processing of the public reads, applying fastp at Q25 and MiXCR, and retained in-frame beta chains. Rows matching on CDR3 protein sequence are summarized as one entry with the most common DNA and genes. For this sample there are 280,000 or so distinct CDR3 sequences; 20% to 25% appear just once. The ten largest account for approximately 10% of the sample.

The sequencing used PBMCs from blood, collected 21 months after vaccination. The source of this sequence is a man aged 50-75 years who received an inactivated influenza vaccine. Donor details come from another sample of the same person, matched by shared clones. The rearranged chain carries TRBV11-3 and TRBJ2-1; TRBD2 matches 8 bases in the middle. The CDR3 has the sequence CASSLETSDYNEQFF. The sequenced DNA is TGTGCCAGCAGCTTAGAGACTAGCGACTACAATGAGCAGTTCTTC.